This passage covers 6 T cell receptor beta chains from one sample sequenced in a study of lung T cells in sarcoidosis with Löfgren's syndrome. Via MiXCR, TCRdb re-called the reads, giving one row per CDR3 protein. The profile shows 15,000 to 25,000 distinct CDR3 sequences, roughly a fifth of them singletons. The sample taken for sequencing was CD4+ T cells from bronchoalveolar lavage. Receptors were obtained from a human donor with sarcoidosis (Löfgren's syndrome or another form), or a control subject (not recorded which).

This clonotype was picked up many times. V gene TRBV20-1 combines with J gene TRBJ1-5; 10 positions agree with TRBD1. Unmatched junction bases numbered 5, after V lost 5 bases and J lost 1 base. This CDR3 has 15 residues. Germline V gene lookup returns CDR1 DFQATT and CDR2 SNEGSKA (reference sequence). CDR3 in amino acids: CSAVWDRGSNQPQHF. The CDR3 region has the DNA TGCAGTGCTGTTTGGGACAGGGGCAGCAATCAGCCCCAGCATTTT.

With regard to this clonotype: It may be a read error: a sequence one base away is much more abundant. The chain joins TRBV7-9 to TRBJ2-7; D is ambiguous. V shed 7 bases and J shed 4 bases, with 8 bases lying between them. The CDR3 covers 11 residues. The germline CDR1 and CDR2 sequences are SEHNR and FQNEAQ (reference sequence). CDR3 coding DNA: TGTGCCAGCAACCACGCATACGAGCAGTACTTC. Translated, it gives CASNHAYEQYF.

This clonotype was seen only once. A single base separates this from a much larger clone, so it may be a read error. The V gene is TRBV7-9, the J gene TRBJ1-4; unclear D gene. Germline V gene sequence: CDR1 SEHNR, CDR2 FQNEAQ (reference sequence). This CDR3 spans 13 amino acids. The chain's CDR3 is CASGQQTSEKLFF. In nucleotides, the CDR3 is TGTGCCAGCGGGCAACAAACTAGTGAAAAACTGTTTTTT.

The sample holds a few counts of this clonotype. This chain uses TRBV10-3 with TRBJ2-1; tentative D call: TRBD1 (5 bases). V was cut by 4 bases and J by 6 bases, with 13 bases left in between. Germline V gives CDR1 ENHRY, CDR2 SYGVKD. The CDR3 spans 14 residues. CDR3 in DNA: TGTGCCATCAGTGCCAGGGTGTACGCCAATGAGCAGTTCTTC. Protein: CAISARVYANEQFF.

On this clonotype itself: This may be a read error: a much more frequent sequence differs by one nucleotide. V gene TRBV7-2 combines with J gene TRBJ2-2; 7 nucleotides agree with TRBD1. This CDR3 is built from 15 residues. Germline loops: CDR1 SGHTA, CDR2 FQGNSA. CDR3 coding DNA: TGTGCCAGCAGAAAAACAGGGGCACTCACCGGGGAGCCGTTTTTT. Protein: CASRKTGALTGEPFF.

This clonotype came up a few times. The chain joins TRBV4-1 to TRBJ2-3; 8 bases map to TRBD1. Germline V CDR1 and CDR2: MGHRA, YSYEKL. The CDR3 has 15 residues. With 4 bases clipped from V and 0 bases from J, the junction kept 3 bases outside the gene matches. The CDR3 sequence is CASSPGQGSTDTQYF. The DNA for the CDR3 is TGCGCCAGCAGCCCAGGACAGGGCAGCACAGATACGCAGTATTTT.